This section outlines one TCR beta chain sequence together with its context. The antigen is undetermined. This sample was taken from a study of T cell responses to AZD1222 COVID-19 vaccine. Background on the study: Timing groups of about 4 and about 12 weeks for second doses were pooled.

Findings and limits, study-wide: It was only after the peak T cell response that any repertoires were sampled. Donors in the cohort were predominantly white British and more often female, and clonal diversity was possibly underestimated. Baseline seropositivity characterized only six AZD1222 recipients.

Germline CDR1 reads SQVTM; CDR2 reads ANQGSEA. The CDR3 is 15 residues long. With 5 bases removed from V and 0 bases from J, the gap between germline ends came to 13 bases. The protocol was immunoSEQ multiplex PCR, while the TCRdb copy is restricted to in-frame clones and leaves out a portion. The top ten clones hold less than 0.55% of a sample with roughly 170,000 clones, almost 90% of them seen once. The sequence was collected from an adult in good health. This chain uses TRBV29-1 with TRBJ2-2; D is possibly TRBD1 (5 bases). Sequences were derived from peripheral blood, sampled on day 0 of AZD1222 vaccination. This chain's CDR3 is CSVTSGRTNTGELFF. The CDR3 coding sequence is TGCAGCGTTACCTCAGGGCGAACGAACACCGGGGAGCTGTTTTTT.